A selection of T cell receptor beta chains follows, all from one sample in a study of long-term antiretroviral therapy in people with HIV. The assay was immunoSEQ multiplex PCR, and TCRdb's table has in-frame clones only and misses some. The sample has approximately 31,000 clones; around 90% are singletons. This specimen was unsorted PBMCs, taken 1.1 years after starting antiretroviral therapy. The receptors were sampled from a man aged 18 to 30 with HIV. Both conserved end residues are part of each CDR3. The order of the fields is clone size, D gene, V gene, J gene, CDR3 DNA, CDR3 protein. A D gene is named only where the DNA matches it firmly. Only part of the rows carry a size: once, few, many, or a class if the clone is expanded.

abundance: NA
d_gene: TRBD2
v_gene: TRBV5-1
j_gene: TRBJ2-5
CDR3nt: TGCGCCAGCAGCCCTGGGAGGCGGGAGGATCAAGAGACCCAGTACTTC
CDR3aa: CASSPGRREDQETQYF

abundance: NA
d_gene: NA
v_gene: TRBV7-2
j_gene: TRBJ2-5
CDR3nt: TGTGCCAGCAGCTTGAGTGGGACCCAGTACTTC
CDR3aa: CASSLSGTQYF

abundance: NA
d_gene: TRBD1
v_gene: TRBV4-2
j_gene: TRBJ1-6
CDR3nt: TGTGCCAGCAGCCAAGGACAGGGGTTGGATAATTCACCCCTCCACTTT
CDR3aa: CASSQGQGLDNSPLHF

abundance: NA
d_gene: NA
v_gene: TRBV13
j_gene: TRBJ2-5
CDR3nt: TGTGCCAGCAGCCCCGACACGGAGAAAGAGACCCAGTACTTC
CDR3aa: CASSPDTEKETQYF

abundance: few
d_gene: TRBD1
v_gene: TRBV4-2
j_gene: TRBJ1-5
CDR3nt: TGTGCCAGCAGCCGAGGGGGTGGCAGCAGGACAGGGGGCAATCAGCCCCAGCATTTT
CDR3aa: CASSRGGGSRTGGNQPQHF

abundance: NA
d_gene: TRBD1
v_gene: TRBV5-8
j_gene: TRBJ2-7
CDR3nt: TGTGCCAGCAGCCACCGGACAGGGGGCGGGCAGTACTTC
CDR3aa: CASSHRTGGGQYF

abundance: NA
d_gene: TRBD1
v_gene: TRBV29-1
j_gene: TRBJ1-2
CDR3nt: TGCAGCGCTGTTACAGGGGACATGGACTATGGCTACACCTTC
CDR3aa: CSAVTGDMDYGYTF

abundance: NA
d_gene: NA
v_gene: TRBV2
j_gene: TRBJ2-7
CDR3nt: TGTGCCAGCAGTGAGAACAGGGAATGGCAGTACTTC
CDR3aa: CASSENREWQYF

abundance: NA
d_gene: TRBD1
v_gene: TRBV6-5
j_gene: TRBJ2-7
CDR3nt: TGTGCCAGCTGGCGACAGGGGGGCGTCTACGAGCAGTACTTC
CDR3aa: CASWRQGGVYEQYF

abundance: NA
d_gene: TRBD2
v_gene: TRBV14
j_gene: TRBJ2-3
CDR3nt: TGTGCCAGCAGCCAAGTCGGCGGGGGGGCCGGAGGGCAGTATTTT
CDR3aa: CASSQVGGGAGGQYF

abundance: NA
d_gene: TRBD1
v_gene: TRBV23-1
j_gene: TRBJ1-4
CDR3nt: TGCGCCCGCAAAAAGGGACAGGGGTATGAAAAACTGTTTTTT
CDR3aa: CARKKGQGYEKLFF

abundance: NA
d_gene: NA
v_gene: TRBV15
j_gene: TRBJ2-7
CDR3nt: TGTGCCACCAGCAGAGATGAAGACGAGCAGTACTTC
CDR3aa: CATSRDEDEQYF

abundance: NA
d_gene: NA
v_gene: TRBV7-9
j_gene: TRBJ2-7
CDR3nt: TGTGCCAGCAGCTTAGCAGGAGGGGGCGGGATCTACGAGCAGTACTTC
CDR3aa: CASSLAGGGGIYEQYF

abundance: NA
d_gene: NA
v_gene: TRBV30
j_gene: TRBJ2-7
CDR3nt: TGTGCCTGGAGTGTGGGGGGGCCCTACGAGCAGTACTTC
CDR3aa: CAWSVGGPYEQYF

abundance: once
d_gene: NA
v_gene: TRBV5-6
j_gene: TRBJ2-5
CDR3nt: TGTGCCAGCAGTTCCGGACTGACGAGTGAGACCCAGTACTTC
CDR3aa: CASSSGLTSETQYF

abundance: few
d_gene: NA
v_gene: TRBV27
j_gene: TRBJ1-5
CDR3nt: TGTGCCAGCAGTTTATCTGCCGGCGGTCAGCCCCAGCATTTT
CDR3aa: CASSLSAGGQPQHF

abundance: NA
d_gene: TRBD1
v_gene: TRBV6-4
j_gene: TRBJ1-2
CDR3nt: TGTGCCAGCAGCTTTGATGGGACAGGTGGCTATGGCTACACCTTC
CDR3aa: CASSFDGTGGYGYTF

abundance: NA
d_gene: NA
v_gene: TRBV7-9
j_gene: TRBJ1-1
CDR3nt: TGTGCCAGCAGCTTATCGGGGTTTGAAGCTTTCTTT
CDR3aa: CASSLSGFEAFF

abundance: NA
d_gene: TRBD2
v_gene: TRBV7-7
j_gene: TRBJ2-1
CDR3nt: TGTGCTAGCAGCTTAGTTAGCGGGGGGACCTACAATGAGCAGTTCTTC
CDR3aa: CASSLVSGGTYNEQFF

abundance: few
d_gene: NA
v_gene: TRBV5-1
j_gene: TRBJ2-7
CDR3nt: TGCGCCAGCAGCTTGGGGACAGCCGTCTACGAGCAGTACTTC
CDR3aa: CASSLGTAVYEQYF

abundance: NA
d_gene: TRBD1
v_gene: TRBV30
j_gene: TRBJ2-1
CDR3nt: TGTGCCTGGAGGACCTGGACAGGGATGGATGAGCAGTTCTTC
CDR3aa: CAWRTWTGMDEQFF

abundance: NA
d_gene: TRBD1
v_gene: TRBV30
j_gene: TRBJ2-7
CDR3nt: TGTGCCTGGTGTGTAGGGACAGACTACGAGCAGTACTTC
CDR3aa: CAWCVGTDYEQYF

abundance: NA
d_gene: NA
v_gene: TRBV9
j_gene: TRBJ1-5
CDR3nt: TGTGCCAGCAGCGTAGTGGCCAATCAGCCCCAGCATTTT
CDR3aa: CASSVVANQPQHF

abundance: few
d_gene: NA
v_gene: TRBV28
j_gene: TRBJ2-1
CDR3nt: TGTGCCAGCAGTTTCTCCAGGGCCCTAAATGAGCAGTTCTTC
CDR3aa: CASSFSRALNEQFF

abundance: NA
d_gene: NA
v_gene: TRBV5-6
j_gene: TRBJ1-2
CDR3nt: TGTGCCAGCAGCTCCCCGTGGACATCCCGTCCAACGGGCGGCTACACCTTC
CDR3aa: CASSSPWTSRPTGGYTF

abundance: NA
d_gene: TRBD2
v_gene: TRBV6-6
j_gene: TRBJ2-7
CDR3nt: TGTGCCAGCAGTTACTCGCCAGGGAGGGACGAGCAGTACTTC
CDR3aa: CASSYSPGRDEQYF

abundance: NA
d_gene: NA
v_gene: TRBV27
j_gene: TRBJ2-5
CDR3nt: TGTGCCAGCAGCACTCACCGAGGACAGAGAGGCTTCCAAGAGACCCAGTACTTC
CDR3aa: CASSTHRGQRGFQETQYF

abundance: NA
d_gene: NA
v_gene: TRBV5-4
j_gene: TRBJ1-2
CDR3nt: TGTGCCAGCAGCCAGGGGACTAACTATGGCTACACCTTC
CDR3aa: CASSQGTNYGYTF

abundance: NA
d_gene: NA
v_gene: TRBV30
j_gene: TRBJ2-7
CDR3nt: TGTGCCTGGAGTGTACTCGGGTACGAGCAGTACTTC
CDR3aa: CAWSVLGYEQYF

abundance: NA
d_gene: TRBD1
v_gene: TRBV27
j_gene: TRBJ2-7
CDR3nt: TGTGCCAGCAGTTTTGGCCGGGGGACAGGGGACCACGAGCAGTACTTC
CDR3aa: CASSFGRGTGDHEQYF

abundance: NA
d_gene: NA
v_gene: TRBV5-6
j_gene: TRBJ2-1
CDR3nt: TGTGCCAGCAGCCCGTCCAGGAGGGGGGGATACAATGAGCAGTTCTTC
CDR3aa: CASSPSRRGGYNEQFF

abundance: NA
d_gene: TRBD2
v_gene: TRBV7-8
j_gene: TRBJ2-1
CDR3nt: TGTGCCAGCAGCCCCAGACTAGCGACGTCCTACAATGAGCAGTTCTTC
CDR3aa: CASSPRLATSYNEQFF

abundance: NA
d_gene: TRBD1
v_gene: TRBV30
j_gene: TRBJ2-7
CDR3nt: TGTGCCTGGAGTCCGGGACAGTCTACCGAGCAGTACTTC
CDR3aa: CAWSPGQSTEQYF

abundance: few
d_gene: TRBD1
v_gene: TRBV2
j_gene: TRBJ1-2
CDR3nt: TGTGCCAGCTGGTACAGGGGGCATATTGGCTACACCTTC
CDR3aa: CASWYRGHIGYTF

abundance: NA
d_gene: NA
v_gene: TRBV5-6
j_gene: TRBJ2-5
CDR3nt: TGTGCCAGCAGCCTGGATCCGGGGACCCAGTACTTC
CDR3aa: CASSLDPGTQYF

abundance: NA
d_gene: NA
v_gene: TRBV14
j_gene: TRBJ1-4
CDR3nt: TGTGCCAGCAGCCAGGGCACAGCTCTCAAACTGTTTTTT
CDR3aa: CASSQGTALKLFF

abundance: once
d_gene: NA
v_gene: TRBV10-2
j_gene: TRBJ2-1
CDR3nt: TGCGCCACCTATATACAATCCAATGAGCAGTTCTTC
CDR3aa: CATYIQSNEQFF

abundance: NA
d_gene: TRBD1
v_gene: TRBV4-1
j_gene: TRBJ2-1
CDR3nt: TGCGCCAGCAGCCATAGGACAGGGATGGTGTTCTTC
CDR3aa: CASSHRTGMVFF

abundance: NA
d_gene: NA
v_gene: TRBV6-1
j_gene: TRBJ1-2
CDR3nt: TGTGCCAGCAGTGACTCTTGGGGGTCGACTGGCTACACCTTC
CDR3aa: CASSDSWGSTGYTF

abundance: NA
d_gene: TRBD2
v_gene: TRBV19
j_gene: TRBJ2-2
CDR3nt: TGTGCCAGTAGTACCGGGGTAGCGGGGCCCGGGGCCGGGGAGCTGTTTTTT
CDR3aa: CASSTGVAGPGAGELFF

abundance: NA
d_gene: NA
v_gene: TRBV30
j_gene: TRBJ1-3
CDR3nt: TGTGCCTGGAGGCAAACCGTGAGAAACACCATATATTTT
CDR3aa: CAWRQTVRNTIYF

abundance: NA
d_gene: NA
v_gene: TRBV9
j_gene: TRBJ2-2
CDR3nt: TGTGCCAGCAGCGTAGTGGAGACCGGGGAGCTGTTTTTT
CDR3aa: CASSVVETGELFF

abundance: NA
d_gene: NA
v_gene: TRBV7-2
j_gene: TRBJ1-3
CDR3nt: TGTGCCAGCAGCTACGCTGGTACAGGACGCTCTGGAAACACCATATATTTT
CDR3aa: CASSYAGTGRSGNTIYF

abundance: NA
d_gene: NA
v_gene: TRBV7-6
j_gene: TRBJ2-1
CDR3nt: TGTGCCAGCAGCTTAGTTACGGGGGCGGGTGAGCAGTTCTTC
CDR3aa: CASSLVTGAGEQFF

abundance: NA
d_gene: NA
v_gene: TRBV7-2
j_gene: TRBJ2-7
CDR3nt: TGTGCCAGCAGCGTTGGGTCTGGGGGCTCCTACGAGCAGTACTTC
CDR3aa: CASSVGSGGSYEQYF

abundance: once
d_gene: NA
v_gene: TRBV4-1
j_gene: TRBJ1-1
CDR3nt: TGCGCCAGCAGCCAAGTACCTGGGCAGCTGAACACTGAAGCTTTCTTT
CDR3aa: CASSQVPGQLNTEAFF

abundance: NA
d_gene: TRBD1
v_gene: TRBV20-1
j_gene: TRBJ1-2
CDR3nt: TGCAGTGTTAACAGGGGGAATGGCTACACCTTC
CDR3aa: CSVNRGNGYTF

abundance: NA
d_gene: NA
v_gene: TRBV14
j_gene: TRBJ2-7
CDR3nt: TGTGCCAGCAGCCAAGACCACCTTGGCGAGCAGTACTTC
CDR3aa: CASSQDHLGEQYF

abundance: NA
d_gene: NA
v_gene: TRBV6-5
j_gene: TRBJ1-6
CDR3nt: TGTGCCAGCAGTGAAGAGGCTGAGAATTCACCCCTCCACTTT
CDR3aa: CASSEEAENSPLHF

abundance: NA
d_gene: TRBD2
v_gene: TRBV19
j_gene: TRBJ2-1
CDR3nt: TGTGCCAGTAGTAGACAAGCGGGACCCTACAATGAGCAGTTCTTC
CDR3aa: CASSRQAGPYNEQFF

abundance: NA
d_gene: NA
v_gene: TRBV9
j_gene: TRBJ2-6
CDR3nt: TGTGCCAGCAGCCTCACCAGGTTATCTGGGGCCAACGTCCTGACTTTC
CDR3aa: CASSLTRLSGANVLTF

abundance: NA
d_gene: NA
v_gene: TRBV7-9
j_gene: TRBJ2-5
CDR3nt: TGTGCCAGCAGCTTAGCGGGAGCATCAGAGACCCAGTACTTC
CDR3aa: CASSLAGASETQYF

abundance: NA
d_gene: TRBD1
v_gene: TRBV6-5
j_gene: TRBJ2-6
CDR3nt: TGTGCCTGCAGACAGGGTGCCGGGGCCAACGTCCTGACTTTC
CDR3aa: CACRQGAGANVLTF

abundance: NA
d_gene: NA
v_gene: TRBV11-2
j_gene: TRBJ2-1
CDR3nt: TGTGCCAGCAGCTTACTGAGCGGAACCCTAAACAATGAGCAGTTCTTC
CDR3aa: CASSLLSGTLNNEQFF